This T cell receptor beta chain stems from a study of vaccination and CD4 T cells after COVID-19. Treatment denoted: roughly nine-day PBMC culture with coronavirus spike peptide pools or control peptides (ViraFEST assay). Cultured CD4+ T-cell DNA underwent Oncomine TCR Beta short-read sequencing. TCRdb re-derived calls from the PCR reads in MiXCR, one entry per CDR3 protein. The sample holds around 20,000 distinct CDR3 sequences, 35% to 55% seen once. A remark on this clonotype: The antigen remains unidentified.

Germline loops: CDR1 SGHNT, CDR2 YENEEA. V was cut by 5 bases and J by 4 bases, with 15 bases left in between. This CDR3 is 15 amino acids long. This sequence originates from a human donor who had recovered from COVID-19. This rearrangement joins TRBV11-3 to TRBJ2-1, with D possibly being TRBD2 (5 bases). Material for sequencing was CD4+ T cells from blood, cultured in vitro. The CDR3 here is CASSVHGIDYNEQFF. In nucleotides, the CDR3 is TGTGCCAGCAGCGTACACGGGATCGATTACAATGAGCAGTTCTTC.